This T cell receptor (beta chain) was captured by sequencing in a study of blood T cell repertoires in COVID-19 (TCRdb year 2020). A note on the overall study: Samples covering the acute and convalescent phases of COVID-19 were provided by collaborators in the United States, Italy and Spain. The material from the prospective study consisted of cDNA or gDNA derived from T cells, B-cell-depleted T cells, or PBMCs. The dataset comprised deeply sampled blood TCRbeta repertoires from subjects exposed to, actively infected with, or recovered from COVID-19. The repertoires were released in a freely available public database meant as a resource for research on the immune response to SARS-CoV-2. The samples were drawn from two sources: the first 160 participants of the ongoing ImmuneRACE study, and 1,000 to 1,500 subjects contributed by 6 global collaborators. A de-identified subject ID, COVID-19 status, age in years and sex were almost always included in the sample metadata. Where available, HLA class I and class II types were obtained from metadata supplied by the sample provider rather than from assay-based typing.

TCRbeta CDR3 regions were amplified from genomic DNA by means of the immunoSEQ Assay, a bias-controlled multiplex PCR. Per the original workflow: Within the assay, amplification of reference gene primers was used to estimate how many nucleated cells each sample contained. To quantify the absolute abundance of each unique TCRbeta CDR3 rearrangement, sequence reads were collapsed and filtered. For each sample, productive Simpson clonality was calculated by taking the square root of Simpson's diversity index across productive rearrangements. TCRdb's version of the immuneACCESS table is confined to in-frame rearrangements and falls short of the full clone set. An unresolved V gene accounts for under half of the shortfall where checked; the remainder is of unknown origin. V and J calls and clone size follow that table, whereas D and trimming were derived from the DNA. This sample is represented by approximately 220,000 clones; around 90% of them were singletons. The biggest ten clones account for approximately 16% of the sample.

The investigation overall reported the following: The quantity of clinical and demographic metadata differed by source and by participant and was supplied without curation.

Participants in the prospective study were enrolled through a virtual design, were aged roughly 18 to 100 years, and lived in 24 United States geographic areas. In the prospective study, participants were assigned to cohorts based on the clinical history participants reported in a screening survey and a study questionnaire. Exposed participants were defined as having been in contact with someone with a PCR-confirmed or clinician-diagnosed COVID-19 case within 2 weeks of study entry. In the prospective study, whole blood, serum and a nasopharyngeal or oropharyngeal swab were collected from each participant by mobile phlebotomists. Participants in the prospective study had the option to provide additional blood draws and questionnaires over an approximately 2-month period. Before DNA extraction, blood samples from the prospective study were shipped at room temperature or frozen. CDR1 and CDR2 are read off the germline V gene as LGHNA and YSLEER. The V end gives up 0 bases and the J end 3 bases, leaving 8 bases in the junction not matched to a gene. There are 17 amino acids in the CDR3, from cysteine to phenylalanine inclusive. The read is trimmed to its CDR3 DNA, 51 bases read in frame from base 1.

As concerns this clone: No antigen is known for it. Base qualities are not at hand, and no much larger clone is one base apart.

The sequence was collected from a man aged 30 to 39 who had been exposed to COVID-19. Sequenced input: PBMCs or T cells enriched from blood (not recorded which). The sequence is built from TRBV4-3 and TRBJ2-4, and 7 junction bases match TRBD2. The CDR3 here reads CASSQDGPGGGKNIQYF. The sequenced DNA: TGCGCCAGCAGCCAAGATGGCCCGGGCGGGGGCAAAAACATTCAGTACTTC.